The 19 T cell receptor beta chains given below trace back to one sample, sequenced in a study of blood T cell repertoires in COVID-19. Measured with immunoSEQ multiplex PCR; TCRdb has only the in-frame clones, and not every one. The table lists a few hundred thousand clones, about nine tenths of them singletons, with 1.2% in the top ten. Sequencing was performed on PBMCs or T cells enriched from blood (not recorded which). The receptors were gathered from a human donor in a cohort exposed to, infected with or recovered from COVID-19 (not recorded which). The donor label of this sample is uncertain.

The table lists this clone with a few counts. The chain couples TRBV6-5 to TRBJ1-5, with 8 bases fitting TRBD1. Germline trimming cut 5 bases from V and 2 bases from J; bases unmatched to any gene: 5. Germline V lookup: CDR1 MNHEY, CDR2 SVGAGI. This CDR3 spans 15 amino acids. The CDR3 sequence: CASSLGQGGNQPQHF. DNA of the CDR3: TGTGCCAGCAGTCTAGGACAGGGAGGCAATCAGCCCCAGCATTTT.

V and J are TRBV4-3 and TRBJ2-1; D possibly corresponds to TRBD1 (5 bases). The CDR3 runs to 13 residues. Looked up from germline, CDR1 is LGHNA and CDR2 is YSLEER. Trimming cost V 5 bases and J 4 bases, with 9 bases left between them. CDR3 DNA: TGCGCCAGCAGCTCAGGGTTATACAATGAGCAGTTCTTC. Amino acid sequence: CASSSGLYNEQFF.

This clone has just one count. The chain links TRBV5-4 to TRBJ2-3, with D possibly being TRBD2 (5 bases). The CDR3 runs to 16 residues. V was clipped by 4 bases and J by 4 bases, with 19 bases between them. Germline V lookup: CDR1 SGHNT, CDR2 YYREEE (reference sequence). Here the CDR3 DNA reads TGTGCCAGCAGCCTGGCTCTGCGTGAGGGCGCAGATACGCAGTATTTT. The encoded protein is CASSLALREGADTQYF.

V usage is TRBV4-3 and J usage is TRBJ2-3, with 8 bases aligning to TRBD1. The trim removed 0 bases at V and 3 bases at J, leaving 5 bases unmatched. This CDR3 is built from 16 residues. The V gene's germline CDR1 is LGHNA and CDR2 YSLEER. CDR3 sequence (DNA): TGCGCCAGCAGCCAAGATCGAAACAGGGGGACAGATACGCAGTATTTT. It translates to CASSQDRNRGTDTQYF.

This chain connects TRBV5-1 to TRBJ2-1; weak D call: TRBD1 (5 bases). Germline-derived CDR1 and CDR2 are SGHRS and YFSETQ. V was clipped by 4 bases and J by 5 bases, with 16 bases between them. The CDR3 has 15 amino acids. The CDR3 region has the DNA TGCGCCAGCAGCCCCGACGAAAGGGGCAACAATGAGCAGTTCTTC. Residues: CASSPDERGNNEQFF.

The table lists this clone with a count of one. The chain couples TRBV12-3 or TRBV12-4 to TRBJ2-5, with TRBD2 as a possible D gene (6 bases). The CDR3 consists of 13 residues. V was cut by 3 bases and J by 3 bases, with 8 bases left in between. CDR3 residues: CASSLTSEETQYF. In nucleotides, the CDR3 is TGTGCCAGCAGTTTGACTAGTGAAGAGACCCAGTACTTC.

The V and J genes are TRBV25-1 and TRBJ1-5; TRBD1 is a possible D gene (6 bases). This CDR3 spans 14 amino acids. Germline V gene lookup returns CDR1 MGHDK and CDR2 SYGVNS. V was pared by 6 bases and J by 9 bases, with 18 bases between. CDR3 nucleotides: TGTGCCAGCAGCGGAGAGGGGGACCTAGGGCCCCAGCATTTT. It is translated as CASSGEGDLGPQHF.

The chain links TRBV19 to TRBJ2-7; a weak D match, TRBD2 (6 bases). V gave up 3 bases and J gave up 5 bases, with 11 bases separating them. This CDR3 is built from 13 residues. Looked up from germline, CDR1 is LNHDA and CDR2 is SQIVND (reference sequence). The CDR3 nucleotides are TGTGCCAGTAGTATGGGGGGTTGGGACGAGCAGTACTTC. This sequence encodes CASSMGGWDEQYF.

The chain joins TRBV11-3 to TRBJ1-4; possibly TRBD1 for D (5 bases). The germline CDR1 and CDR2 sequences are SGHNT and YENEEA. The CDR3 has 19 amino acids. V dropped 1 base and J dropped 1 base, with 19 bases sitting between them. The CDR3 sequence: CASSLVGSGGGITNEKLFF. The DNA for the CDR3 is TGTGCCAGCAGCTTAGTAGGCTCCGGGGGGGGAATAACTAATGAAAAACTGTTTTTT. Full variable domain (outside the CDR3, taken from reference TRBV11-3 and TRBJ1-4): EAGVVQSPRYKIIEKKQPVAFWCNPISGHNTLYWYLQNLGQGPELLIRYENEEAVDDSQLPKDRFSAERLKGVDSTLKIQPAELGDSAVYLCASSLVGSGGGITNEKLFFGSGTQLSVL.

The chain joins TRBV19 to TRBJ1-2; 9 bases match TRBD1. The ends lost 6 bases at V and 7 bases at J; junction bases unmatched: 9. Germline-derived CDR1 and CDR2 are LNHDA and SQIVND (reference sequence). The CDR3 is 14 residues long. The chain's CDR3 is CASSPPGQGPGYTF. CDR3 sequence (DNA): TGTGCCAGTAGCCCACCGGGACAGGGACCTGGCTACACCTTC.

This chain uses TRBV19 with TRBJ2-5; 9 nucleotides match TRBD1. Germline V CDR1 and CDR2: LNHDA, SQIVND (reference sequence). V trimming: 7 bases; J trimming: 1 base; junction bases outside the gene matches: 7. The CDR3 loop spans 15 amino acids. The CDR3 nucleotides read TGTGCCAGTACCGACAGGGGGGAGATCCAAGAGACCCAGTACTTC. Translation gives CASTDRGEIQETQYF.

The chain has TRBV5-1 and TRBJ2-5; 10 nucleotides agree with TRBD1. The CDR3 consists of 15 residues. V was pared by 0 bases and J by 5 bases, with 4 bases of the junction left unmatched. Germline CDR1 reads SGHRS; CDR2 reads YFSETQ. The CDR3 reads CASSLGQGATETQYF. As DNA, the CDR3 is TGCGCCAGCAGCTTGGGACAGGGGGCGACGGAGACCCAGTACTTC. The full variable domain, completed using reference TRBV5-1 and TRBJ2-5, is KAGVTQTPRYLIKTRGQQVTLSCSPISGHRSVSWYQQTPGQGLQFLFEYFSETQRNKGNFPGRFSGRQFSNSRSEMNVSTLELGDSALYLCASSLGQGATETQYFGPGTRLLVL.

The chain combines TRBV30 with TRBJ2-5; 9 nucleotides match TRBD2. The V segment lost 3 bases and the J segment 5 bases; nucleotides outside the gene matches: 4. Germline V gives CDR1 GTSNPN, CDR2 SVGIG (reference sequence). This CDR3 region has 13 residues. CDR3 DNA: TGTGCCTGGAGCGGCGGGGGGGTGGAGACCCAGTACTTC. Residues: CAWSGGGVETQYF.

The gene calls are TRBV3-1 (or the pseudogene TRBV3-2) and TRBJ1-4, with D maybe TRBD1 (5 bases). The length of the CDR3 is 14 residues. V lost 3 bases and J lost 8, with 13 bases in between. Germline V gives CDR1 LGHDT, CDR2 YNNKEL (reference sequence). This CDR3 reads CASSHGTGEEKLFF. The CDR3 coding sequence is TGTGCCAGCAGCCATGGGACTGGGGAGGAAAAACTGTTTTTT.

V gene TRBV4-1 combines with J gene TRBJ1-2; D is unclear. Germline V CDR1 and CDR2: MGHRA, YSYEKL. V gave up 1 base and J gave up 2 bases, with 5 bases separating them. This CDR3 comprises 13 residues. CDR3 residues: CASSQGENYGYTF. CDR3 bases: TGCGCCAGCAGCCAAGGGGAGAACTATGGCTACACCTTC.

This chain links TRBV19 with TRBJ1-2; D unresolved. Germline V gene lookup returns CDR1 LNHDA and CDR2 SQIVND (reference sequence). The CDR3 totals 13 residues. The germline V and J ends were trimmed by 6 bases and 3 bases, with 11 bases remaining between them. The CDR3 here is CASSFSEDYGYTF. CDR3 coding DNA: TGTGCCAGTAGCTTTTCCGAGGACTATGGCTACACCTTC.

The chain combines TRBV9 with TRBJ2-7, with 8 bases identical to TRBD2. This CDR3 is 16 amino acids long. The trim removed 5 bases at V and 2 bases at J, leaving 12 bases unmatched. Germline CDR1 is SGDLS and CDR2 is YYNGEE. CDR3 DNA: TGTGCCAGCAGTCGTAGGTCGGGGGGGGCCGCCTACGAGCAGTACTTC. It specifies CASSRRSGGAAYEQYF.

The chain carries TRBV4-1 and TRBJ2-2, with D maybe TRBD1 (6 bases). Germline assignment: CDR1 MGHRA and CDR2 YSYEKL. Trimming cost V 1 base and J 2 bases, with 8 bases left between them. The CDR3 covers 15 residues. CDR3 DNA sequence: TGCGCCAGCAGCCAAGCACAGGGCAACACCGGGGAGCTGTTTTTT. Translating gives CASSQAQGNTGELFF.

The chain combines TRBV9 with TRBJ1-4; 7 bases match TRBD1. Germline lookup yields CDR1 SGDLS and CDR2 YYNGEE. The CDR3 is 16 residues long. V lost 2 bases and J lost 0; bases outside the gene matches: 4. The CDR3 sequence: CASSVAQGATNEKLFF. The CDR3 bases are TGTGCCAGCAGCGTTGCTCAGGGGGCAACTAATGAAAAACTGTTTTTT.